These T cell receptor beta chains were read from a single sample in a study of blood T cell repertoires in COVID-19. The protocol was immunoSEQ multiplex PCR, while the TCRdb copy is restricted to in-frame clones and leaves out a portion. The sample lists hundreds of thousands of clones; around 85% were seen once. The sequenced sample consisted of PBMCs or T cells enriched from blood (not recorded which). The receptors were sampled from a woman aged 40 to 50 who had recovered from COVID-19. Both conserved end residues are part of each CDR3. D genes are given only for firm matches. Some rows mark clone size as missing; the rest say once, few, many or name a class of expanded clone.

CDR3aa: CSASETHRYYEQYF; CDR3nt: TGCAGTGCTAGTGAGACTCATAGATACTACGAGCAGTACTTC; abundance: -; len: 14; d_gene: -; j_gene: TRBJ2-7; v_gene: TRBV20-1
CDR3aa: CASSLVLAGGHEQYF; CDR3nt: TGTGCCAGCAGCTTAGTACTAGCGGGAGGCCACGAGCAGTACTTC; abundance: -; len: 15; d_gene: TRBD2; j_gene: TRBJ2-7; v_gene: TRBV7-3
CDR3aa: CASSPRATDTQYF; CDR3nt: TGTGCCAGCTCACCCAGGGCCACAGATACGCAGTATTTT; abundance: few; len: 13; d_gene: -; j_gene: TRBJ2-3; v_gene: TRBV18
CDR3aa: CASSLAGAGETQYF; CDR3nt: TGTGCCAGCAGCTTAGCTGGGGCGGGGGAGACCCAGTACTTC; abundance: -; len: 14; d_gene: -; j_gene: TRBJ2-5; v_gene: TRBV7-2
CDR3aa: CSASYGTSGINEQFF; CDR3nt: TGCAGTGCTAGTTACGGGACTAGCGGGATCAATGAGCAGTTCTTC; abundance: -; len: 15; d_gene: TRBD2; j_gene: TRBJ2-1; v_gene: TRBV20-1
CDR3aa: CASSPSQGDNSPLHF; CDR3nt: TGTGCCAGCTCACCATCTCAGGGGGATAATTCACCCCTCCACTTT; abundance: -; len: 15; d_gene: TRBD1; j_gene: TRBJ1-6; v_gene: TRBV18
CDR3aa: CAWSVGAAPGNQPQHF; CDR3nt: TGTGCCTGGAGTGTAGGGGCAGCGCCTGGCAATCAGCCCCAGCATTTT; abundance: -; len: 16; d_gene: -; j_gene: TRBJ1-5; v_gene: TRBV30
CDR3aa: CASSLAVSSYEQYF; CDR3nt: TGTGCCAGCAGCTTAGCGGTTAGCTCCTACGAGCAGTACTTC; abundance: -; len: 14; d_gene: -; j_gene: TRBJ2-7; v_gene: TRBV7-2
CDR3aa: CASSVGDSPWRGYTF; CDR3nt: TGTGCCAGCAGCGTAGGGGACAGCCCCTGGAGGGGCTACACCTTC; abundance: once; len: 15; d_gene: TRBD1; j_gene: TRBJ1-2; v_gene: TRBV9
CDR3aa: CASSTGQSGNTIYF; CDR3nt: TGTGCCAGCAGTACGGGACAGTCTGGAAACACCATATATTTT; abundance: -; len: 14; d_gene: TRBD1; j_gene: TRBJ1-3; v_gene: TRBV6-5
CDR3aa: CASRLGLAGEEQYF; CDR3nt: TGTGCCAGCAGATTAGGACTAGCGGGAGAAGAGCAGTACTTC; abundance: -; len: 14; d_gene: TRBD2; j_gene: TRBJ2-7; v_gene: TRBV27
CDR3aa: CASSTTLETQYF; CDR3nt: TGTGCCAGCAGCACTACTCTAGAGACCCAGTACTTC; abundance: -; len: 12; d_gene: -; j_gene: TRBJ2-5; v_gene: TRBV7-9
CDR3aa: CASSLGQGRGEQFF; CDR3nt: TGTGCCAGCAGCTTAGGTCAGGGGCGCGGGGAGCAGTTCTTC; abundance: -; len: 14; d_gene: -; j_gene: TRBJ2-1; v_gene: TRBV7-2
CDR3aa: CSVERGTSGSGELFF; CDR3nt: TGCAGCGTTGAACGGGGGACTAGCGGGTCTGGGGAGCTGTTTTTT; abundance: -; len: 15; d_gene: TRBD2; j_gene: TRBJ2-2; v_gene: TRBV29-1
CDR3aa: CASSLGGGSEAFF; CDR3nt: TGTGCCAGCAGCTTAGGAGGAGGGTCTGAAGCTTTCTTT; abundance: once; len: 13; d_gene: -; j_gene: TRBJ1-1; v_gene: TRBV7-3
CDR3aa: CASSGTSGMNTGELFF; CDR3nt: TGCGCCAGCAGCGGGACTAGCGGAATGAACACCGGGGAGCTGTTTTTT; abundance: -; len: 16; d_gene: TRBD2; j_gene: TRBJ2-2; v_gene: TRBV5-1
CDR3aa: CASLDRSTDTQYF; CDR3nt: TGTGCCAGCTTGGACAGGAGCACAGATACGCAGTATTTT; abundance: -; len: 13; d_gene: TRBD1; j_gene: TRBJ2-3; v_gene: TRBV28
CDR3aa: CASSVVEGRGTEAFF; CDR3nt: TGTGCCAGCAGCGTAGTAGAGGGCAGGGGCACTGAAGCTTTCTTT; abundance: -; len: 15; d_gene: -; j_gene: TRBJ1-1; v_gene: TRBV9
CDR3aa: CASSPRDSGSYNEQFF; CDR3nt: TGTGCCAGCAGCCCCCGGGACAGCGGGAGCTACAATGAGCAGTTCTTC; abundance: -; len: 16; d_gene: -; j_gene: TRBJ2-1; v_gene: TRBV3-1/TRBV3-2
CDR3aa: CASSSYLNTGELFF; CDR3nt: TGTGCCAGCAGTTCTTACTTAAACACCGGGGAGCTGTTTTTT; abundance: -; len: 14; d_gene: -; j_gene: TRBJ2-2; v_gene: TRBV28
CDR3aa: CASSLAKGDYNSPLHF; CDR3nt: TGCGCCAGCAGCTTGGCAAAGGGGGATTATAATTCACCCCTCCACTTT; abundance: -; len: 16; d_gene: -; j_gene: TRBJ1-6; v_gene: TRBV5-1